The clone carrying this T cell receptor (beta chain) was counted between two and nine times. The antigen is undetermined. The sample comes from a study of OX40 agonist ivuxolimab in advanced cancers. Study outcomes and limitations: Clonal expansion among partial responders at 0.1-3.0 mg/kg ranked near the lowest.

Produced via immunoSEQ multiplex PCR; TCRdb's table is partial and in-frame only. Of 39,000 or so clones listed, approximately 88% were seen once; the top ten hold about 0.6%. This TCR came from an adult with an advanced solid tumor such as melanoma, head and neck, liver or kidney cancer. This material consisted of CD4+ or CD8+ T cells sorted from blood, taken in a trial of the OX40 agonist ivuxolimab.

This chain's CDR3 is CASSPIDSHTGELFF. The DNA for the CDR3 is TGTGCCAGCAGCCCTATTGACTCTCACACCGGGGAGCTGTTTTTT. V gene TRBV5-4 combines with J gene TRBJ2-2; unclear D gene. The germline V and J ends were trimmed by 4 bases and 3 bases, with 13 bases remaining between them. Germline values: CDR1 SGHNT, CDR2 YYREEE (reference sequence). The CDR3 covers 15 residues.